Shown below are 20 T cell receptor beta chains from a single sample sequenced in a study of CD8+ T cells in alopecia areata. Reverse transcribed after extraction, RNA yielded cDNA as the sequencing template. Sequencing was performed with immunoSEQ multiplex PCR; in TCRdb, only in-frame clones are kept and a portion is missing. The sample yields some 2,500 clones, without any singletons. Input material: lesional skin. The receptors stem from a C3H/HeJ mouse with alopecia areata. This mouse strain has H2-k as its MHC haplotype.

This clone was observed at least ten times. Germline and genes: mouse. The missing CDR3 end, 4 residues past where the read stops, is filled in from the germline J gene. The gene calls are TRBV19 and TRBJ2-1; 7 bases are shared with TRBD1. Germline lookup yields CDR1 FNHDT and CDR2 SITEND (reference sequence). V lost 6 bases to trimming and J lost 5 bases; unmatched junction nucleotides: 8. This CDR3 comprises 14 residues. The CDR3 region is CASILTGINAEQFF. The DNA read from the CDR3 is TGTGCCAGCATCCTGACAGGGATCAATGCT.

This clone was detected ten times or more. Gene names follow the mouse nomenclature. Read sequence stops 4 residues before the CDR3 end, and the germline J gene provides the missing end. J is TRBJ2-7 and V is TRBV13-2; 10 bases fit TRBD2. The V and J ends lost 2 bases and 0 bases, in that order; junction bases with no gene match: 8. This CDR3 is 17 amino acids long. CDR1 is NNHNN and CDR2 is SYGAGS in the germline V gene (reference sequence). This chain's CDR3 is CASGENWGGTSSYEQYF. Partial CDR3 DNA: TGTGCCAGCGGTGAAAACTGGGGGGGGACCAGCTCCTAT.

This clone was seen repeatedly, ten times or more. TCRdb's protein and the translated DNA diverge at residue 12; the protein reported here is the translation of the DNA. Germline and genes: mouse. CDR3 residues: CASLGGLSYNSPLYF. The CDR3 bases that were read are TGTGCTAGTCTAGGGGGGCTTTCCTATAATTCGCCC. The chain couples TRBV29 to TRBJ1-6; possibly TRBD1 for D (6 bases). The read comes to an end 3 residues before the CDR3 does, leaving the germline J gene to fill in the end. TRBJ1-6 is assigned to the ORF class and has an uncertain function. The CDR3 spans 15 residues. V lost 9 bases and J lost 0, with 12 bases in between. Per germline, CDR1 MSHET and CDR2 SYDVDS.

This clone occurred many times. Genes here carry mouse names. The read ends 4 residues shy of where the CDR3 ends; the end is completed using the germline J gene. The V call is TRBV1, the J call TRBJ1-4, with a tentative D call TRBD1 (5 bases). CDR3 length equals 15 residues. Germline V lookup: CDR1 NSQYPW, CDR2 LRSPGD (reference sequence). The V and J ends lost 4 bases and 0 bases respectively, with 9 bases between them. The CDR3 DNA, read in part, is TGCACCTGCAGTGGACAGCAACTTTCCAACGAA. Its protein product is CTCSGQQLSNE. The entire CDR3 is CTCSGQQLSNERLFF.

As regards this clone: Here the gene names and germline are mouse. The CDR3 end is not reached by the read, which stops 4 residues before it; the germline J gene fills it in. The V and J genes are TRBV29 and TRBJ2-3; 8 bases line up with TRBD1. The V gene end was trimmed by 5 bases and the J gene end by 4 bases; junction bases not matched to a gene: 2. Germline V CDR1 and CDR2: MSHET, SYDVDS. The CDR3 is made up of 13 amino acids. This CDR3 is CASSPGGSETLYF. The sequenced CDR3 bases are TGTGCTAGCAGTCCAGGGGGCTCAGAA.

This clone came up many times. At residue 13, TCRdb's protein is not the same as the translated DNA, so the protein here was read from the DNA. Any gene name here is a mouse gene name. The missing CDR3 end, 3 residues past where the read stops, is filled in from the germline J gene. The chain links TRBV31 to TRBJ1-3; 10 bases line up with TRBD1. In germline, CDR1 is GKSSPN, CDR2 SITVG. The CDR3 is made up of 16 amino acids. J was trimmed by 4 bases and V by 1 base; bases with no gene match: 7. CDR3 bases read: TGTGCCTGGAGTCACACACCGGGACAGGGGGGAAATACG. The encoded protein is CAWSHTPGQGGNT. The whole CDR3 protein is CAWSHTPGQGGNTLYF.

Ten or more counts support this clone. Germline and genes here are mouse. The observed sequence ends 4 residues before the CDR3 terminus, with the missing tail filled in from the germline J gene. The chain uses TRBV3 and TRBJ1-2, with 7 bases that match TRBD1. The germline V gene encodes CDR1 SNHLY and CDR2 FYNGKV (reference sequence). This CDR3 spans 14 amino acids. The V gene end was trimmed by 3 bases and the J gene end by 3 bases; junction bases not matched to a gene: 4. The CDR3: CASSLRQGDSDYTF. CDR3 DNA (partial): TGTGCCAGCAGCTTGAGGCAGGGGGACTCC. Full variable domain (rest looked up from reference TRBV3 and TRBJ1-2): GPKVLQIPSHQIIDMGQMVTLNCDPVSNHLYFYWYKQILGQQMEFLVNFYNGKVMEKSKLFKDQFSVERPDGSYFTLKIQPTALEDSAVYFCASSLRQGDSDYTFGSGTRLLVI.

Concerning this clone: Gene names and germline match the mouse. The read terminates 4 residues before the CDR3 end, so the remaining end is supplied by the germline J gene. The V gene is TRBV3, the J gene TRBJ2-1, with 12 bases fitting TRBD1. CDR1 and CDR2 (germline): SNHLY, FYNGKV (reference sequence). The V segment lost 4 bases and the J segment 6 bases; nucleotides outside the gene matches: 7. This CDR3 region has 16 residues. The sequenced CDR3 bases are TGTGCCAGCAGCTCATCCGGGACAGGGGGCTTTGCT. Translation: CASSSSGTGGFA. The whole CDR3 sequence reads CASSSSGTGGFAEQFF.

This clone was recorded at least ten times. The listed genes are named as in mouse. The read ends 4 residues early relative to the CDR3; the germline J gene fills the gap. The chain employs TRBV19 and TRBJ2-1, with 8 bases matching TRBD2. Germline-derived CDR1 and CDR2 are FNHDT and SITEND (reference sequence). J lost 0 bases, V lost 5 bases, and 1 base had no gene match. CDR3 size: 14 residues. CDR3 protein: CASRDWGNYAEQFF. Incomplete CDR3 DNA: TGTGCCAGCAGAGACTGGGGTAACTATGCT. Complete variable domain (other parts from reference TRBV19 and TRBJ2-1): GGIITQTPKFLIGQEGQKLTLKCQQNFNHDTMYWYRQDSGKGLRLIYYSITENDLQKGDLSEGYDASREKKSSFSLTVTSAQKNEMAVFLCASRDWGNYAEQFFGPGTRLTVL.

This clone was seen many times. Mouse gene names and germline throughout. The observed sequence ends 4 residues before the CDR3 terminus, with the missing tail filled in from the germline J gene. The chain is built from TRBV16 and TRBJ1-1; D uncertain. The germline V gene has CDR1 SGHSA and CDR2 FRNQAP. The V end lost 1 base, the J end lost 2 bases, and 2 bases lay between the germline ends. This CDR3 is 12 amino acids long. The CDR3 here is CASSLANTEVFF. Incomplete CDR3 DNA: TGTGCAAGCAGCTTAGCTAACACA.

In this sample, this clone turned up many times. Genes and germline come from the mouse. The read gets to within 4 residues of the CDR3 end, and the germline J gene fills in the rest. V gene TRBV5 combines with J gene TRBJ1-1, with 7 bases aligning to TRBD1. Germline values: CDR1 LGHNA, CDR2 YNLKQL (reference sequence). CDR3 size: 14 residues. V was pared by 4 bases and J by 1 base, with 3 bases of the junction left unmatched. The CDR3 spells CASSRQGWNTEVFF. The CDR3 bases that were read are TGTGCCAGCAGCCGACAGGGTTGGAACACA.

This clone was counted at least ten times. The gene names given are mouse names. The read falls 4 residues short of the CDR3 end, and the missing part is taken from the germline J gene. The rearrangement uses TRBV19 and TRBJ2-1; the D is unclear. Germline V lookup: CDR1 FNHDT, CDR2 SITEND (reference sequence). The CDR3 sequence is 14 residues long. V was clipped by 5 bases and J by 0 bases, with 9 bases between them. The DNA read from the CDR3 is TGTGCCAGCAGGCAACAATATAACTATGCT. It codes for CASRQQYNYA. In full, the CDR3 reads CASRQQYNYAEQFF.

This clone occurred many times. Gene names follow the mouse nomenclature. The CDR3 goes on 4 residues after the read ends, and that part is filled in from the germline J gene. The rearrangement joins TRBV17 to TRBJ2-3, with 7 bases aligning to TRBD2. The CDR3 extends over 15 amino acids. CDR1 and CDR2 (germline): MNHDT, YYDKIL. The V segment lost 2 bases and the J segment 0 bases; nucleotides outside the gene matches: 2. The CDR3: CASSRLGDSAETLYF. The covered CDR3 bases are TGTGCTAGCAGTAGACTGGGGGATAGTGCAGAA.

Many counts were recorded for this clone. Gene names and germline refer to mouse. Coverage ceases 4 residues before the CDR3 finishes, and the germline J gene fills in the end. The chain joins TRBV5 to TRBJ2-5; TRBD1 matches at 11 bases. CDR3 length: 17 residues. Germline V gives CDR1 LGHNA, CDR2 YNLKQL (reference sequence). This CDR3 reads CASSQDLGQGAGDTQYF. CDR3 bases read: TGTGCCAGCAGCCAAGATCTAGGACAGGGGGCGGGAGAC.

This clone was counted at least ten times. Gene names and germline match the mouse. CDR3 DNA (partial): TGTGCCAGCAGTGAGGGGGACTGGGGGGGCACCTAT. This codes for CASSEGDWGGTY. The complete CDR3 reads CASSEGDWGGTYEQYF. This chain connects TRBV13-1 to TRBJ2-7, with 14 bases that match TRBD2. The observed sequence ends 4 residues before the CDR3 terminus, with the missing tail filled in from the germline J gene. After removal of 2 bases from V and 2 bases from J, the junction contained 3 bases not matched to a gene. The length of the CDR3 is 16 residues. The germline V gene has CDR1 NSHNY and CDR2 SYGAGN.

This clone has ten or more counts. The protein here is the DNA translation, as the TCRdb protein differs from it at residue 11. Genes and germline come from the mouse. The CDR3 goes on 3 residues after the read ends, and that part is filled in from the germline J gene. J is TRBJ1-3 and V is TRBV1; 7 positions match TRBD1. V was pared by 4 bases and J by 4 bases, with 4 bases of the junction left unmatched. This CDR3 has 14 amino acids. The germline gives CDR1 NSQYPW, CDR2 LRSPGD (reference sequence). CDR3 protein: CTCSGSGGGNTLYF. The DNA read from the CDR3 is TGCACCTGCAGTGGCTCAGGGGGGGGAAATACG.

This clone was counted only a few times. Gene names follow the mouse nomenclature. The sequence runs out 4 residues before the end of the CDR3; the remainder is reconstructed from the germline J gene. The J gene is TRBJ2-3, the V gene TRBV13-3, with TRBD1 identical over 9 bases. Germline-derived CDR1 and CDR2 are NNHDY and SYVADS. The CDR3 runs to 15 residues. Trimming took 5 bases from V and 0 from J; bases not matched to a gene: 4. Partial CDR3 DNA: TGTGCCAGCAGGACAGGGGGAACTAGTGCAGAA. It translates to CASRTGGTSAE. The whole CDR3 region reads CASRTGGTSAETLYF.

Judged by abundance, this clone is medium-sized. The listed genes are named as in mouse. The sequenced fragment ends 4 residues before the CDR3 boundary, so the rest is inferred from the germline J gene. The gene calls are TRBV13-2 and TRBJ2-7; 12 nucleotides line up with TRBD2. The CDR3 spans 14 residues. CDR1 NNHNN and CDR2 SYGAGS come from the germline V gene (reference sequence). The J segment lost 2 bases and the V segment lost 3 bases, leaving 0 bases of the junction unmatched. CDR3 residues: CASGGDWGAYEQYF. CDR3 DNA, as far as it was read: TGTGCCAGCGGTGGGGACTGGGGGGCCTAT.

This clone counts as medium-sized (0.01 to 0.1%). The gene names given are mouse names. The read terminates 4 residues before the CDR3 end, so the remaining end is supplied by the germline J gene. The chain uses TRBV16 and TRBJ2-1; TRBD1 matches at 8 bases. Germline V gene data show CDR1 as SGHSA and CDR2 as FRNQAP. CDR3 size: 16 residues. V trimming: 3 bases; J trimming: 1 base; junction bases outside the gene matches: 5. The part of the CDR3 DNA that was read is TGTGCAAGCAGCTTCTTACAGGGGGAAAACTATGCT. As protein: CASSFLQGENYA. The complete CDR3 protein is CASSFLQGENYAEQFF.

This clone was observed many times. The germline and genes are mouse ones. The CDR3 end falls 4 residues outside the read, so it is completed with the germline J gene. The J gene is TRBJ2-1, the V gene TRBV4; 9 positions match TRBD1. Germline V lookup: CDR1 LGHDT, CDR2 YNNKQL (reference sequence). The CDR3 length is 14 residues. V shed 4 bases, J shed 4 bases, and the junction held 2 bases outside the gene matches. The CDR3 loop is CASSSGTGYAEQFF. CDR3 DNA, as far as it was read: TGTGCCAGCAGCTCCGGGACAGGGTATGCT.